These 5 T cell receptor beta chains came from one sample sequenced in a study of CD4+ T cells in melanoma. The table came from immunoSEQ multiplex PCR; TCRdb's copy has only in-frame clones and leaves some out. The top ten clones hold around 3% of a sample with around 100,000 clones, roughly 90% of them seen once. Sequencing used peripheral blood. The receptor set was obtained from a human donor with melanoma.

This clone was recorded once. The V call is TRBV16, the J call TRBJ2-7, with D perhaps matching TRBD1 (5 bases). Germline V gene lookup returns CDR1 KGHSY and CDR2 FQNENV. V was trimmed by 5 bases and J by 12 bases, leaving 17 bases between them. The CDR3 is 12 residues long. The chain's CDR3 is CASSERTRTRYF. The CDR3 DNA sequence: TGTGCCAGCAGCGAACGAACCCGGACAAGGTACTTC.

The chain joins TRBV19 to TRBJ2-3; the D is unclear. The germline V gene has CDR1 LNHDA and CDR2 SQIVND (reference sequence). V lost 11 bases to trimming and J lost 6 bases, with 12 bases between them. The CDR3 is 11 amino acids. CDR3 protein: CAVRGSDTQYF. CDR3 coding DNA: TGTGCCGTCAGAGGAAGCGATACGCAGTATTTT.

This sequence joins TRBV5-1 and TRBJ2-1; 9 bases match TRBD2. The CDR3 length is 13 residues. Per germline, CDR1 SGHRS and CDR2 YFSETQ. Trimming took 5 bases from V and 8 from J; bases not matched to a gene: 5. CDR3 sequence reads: CASRAGGQDEQFF. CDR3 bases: TGCGCCAGCAGGGCGGGGGGGCAGGATGAGCAGTTCTTC.

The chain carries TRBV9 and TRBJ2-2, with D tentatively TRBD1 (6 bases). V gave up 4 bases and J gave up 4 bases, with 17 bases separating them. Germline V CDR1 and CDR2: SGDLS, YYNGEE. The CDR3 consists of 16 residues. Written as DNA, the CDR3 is TGTGCCAGCAGCCCCCGGGAACAGGGAGTCACCGGGGAGCTGTTTTTT. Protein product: CASSPREQGVTGELFF.

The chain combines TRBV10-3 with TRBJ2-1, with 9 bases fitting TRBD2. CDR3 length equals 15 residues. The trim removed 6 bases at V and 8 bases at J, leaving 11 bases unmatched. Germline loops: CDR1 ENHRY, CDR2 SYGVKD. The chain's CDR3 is CAIRARGGKVDEQFF. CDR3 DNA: TGTGCCATCAGGGCGCGGGGGGGTAAAGTGGATGAGCAGTTCTTC.